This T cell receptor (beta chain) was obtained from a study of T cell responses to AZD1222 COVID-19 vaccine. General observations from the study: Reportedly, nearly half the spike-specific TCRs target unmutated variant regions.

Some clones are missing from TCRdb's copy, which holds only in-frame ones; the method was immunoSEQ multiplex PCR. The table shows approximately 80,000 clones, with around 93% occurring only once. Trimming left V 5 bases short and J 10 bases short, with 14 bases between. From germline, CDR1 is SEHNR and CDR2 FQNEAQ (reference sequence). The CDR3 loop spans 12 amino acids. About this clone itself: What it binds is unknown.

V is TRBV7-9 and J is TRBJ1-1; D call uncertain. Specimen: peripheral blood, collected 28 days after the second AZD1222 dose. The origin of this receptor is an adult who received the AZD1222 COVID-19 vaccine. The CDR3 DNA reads TGTGCCAGCAGCGGGCGGGAAAGTGGAGCTTTCTTT. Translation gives CASSGRESGAFF.